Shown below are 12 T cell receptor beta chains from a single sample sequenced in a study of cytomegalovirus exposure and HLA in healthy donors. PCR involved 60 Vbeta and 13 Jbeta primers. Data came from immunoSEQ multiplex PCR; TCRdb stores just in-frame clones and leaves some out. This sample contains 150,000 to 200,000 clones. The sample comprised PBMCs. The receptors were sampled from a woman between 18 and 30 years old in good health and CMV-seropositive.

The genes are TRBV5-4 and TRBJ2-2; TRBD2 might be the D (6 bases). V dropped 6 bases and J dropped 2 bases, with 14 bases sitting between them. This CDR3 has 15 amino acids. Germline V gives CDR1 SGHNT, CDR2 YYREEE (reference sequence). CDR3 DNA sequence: TGTGCCAGCAAGGAGGGGACCATCAACACCGGGGAGCTGTTTTTT. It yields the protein CASKEGTINTGELFF. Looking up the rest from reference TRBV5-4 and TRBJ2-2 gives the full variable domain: ETGVTQSPTHLIKTRGQQVTLRCSSQSGHNTVSWYQQALGQGPQFIFQYYREEENGRGNFPPRFSGLQFPNYSSELNVNALELDDSALYLCASKEGTINTGELFFGEGSRLTVL.

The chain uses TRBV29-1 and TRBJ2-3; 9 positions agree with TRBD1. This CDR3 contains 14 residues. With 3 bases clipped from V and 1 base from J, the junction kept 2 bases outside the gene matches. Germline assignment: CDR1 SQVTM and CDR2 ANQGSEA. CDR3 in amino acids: CSVERDRGTDTQYF. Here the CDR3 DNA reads TGCAGCGTTGAGCGGGACAGGGGCACAGATACGCAGTATTTT.

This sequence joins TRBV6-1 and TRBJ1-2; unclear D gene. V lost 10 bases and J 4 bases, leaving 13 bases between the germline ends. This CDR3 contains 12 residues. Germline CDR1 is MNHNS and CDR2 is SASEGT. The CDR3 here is CATTEWAYGYTF. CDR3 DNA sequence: TGTGCCACCACGGAATGGGCCTATGGCTACACCTTC.

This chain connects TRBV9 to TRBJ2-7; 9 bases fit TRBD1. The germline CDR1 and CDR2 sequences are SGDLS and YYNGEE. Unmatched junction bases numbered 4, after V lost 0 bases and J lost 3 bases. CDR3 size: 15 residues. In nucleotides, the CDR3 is TGTGCCAGCAGCGTAGTCCCGGGACAGGGCTACGAGCAGTACTTC. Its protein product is CASSVVPGQGYEQYF. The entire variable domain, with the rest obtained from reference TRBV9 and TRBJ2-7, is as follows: DSGVTQTPKHLITATGQRVTLRCSPRSGDLSVYWYQQSLDQGLQFLIQYYNGEERAKGNILERFSAQQFPDLHSELNLSSLELGDSALYFCASSVVPGQGYEQYFGPGTRLTVT.

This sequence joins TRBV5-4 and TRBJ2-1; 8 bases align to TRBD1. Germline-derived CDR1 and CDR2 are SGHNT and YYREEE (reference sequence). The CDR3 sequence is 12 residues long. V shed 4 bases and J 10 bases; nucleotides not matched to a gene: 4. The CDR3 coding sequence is TGTGCCAGCAGCCTCCGGGACAGGGAGCAGTTCTTC. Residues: CASSLRDREQFF.

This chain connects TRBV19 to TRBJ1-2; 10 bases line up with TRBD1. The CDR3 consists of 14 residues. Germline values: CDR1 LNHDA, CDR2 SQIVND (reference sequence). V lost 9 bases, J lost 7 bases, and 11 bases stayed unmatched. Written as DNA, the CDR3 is TGTGCCAGCAAGACGGGACAGGGGAGTTCTGGCTACACCTTC. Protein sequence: CASKTGQGSSGYTF.

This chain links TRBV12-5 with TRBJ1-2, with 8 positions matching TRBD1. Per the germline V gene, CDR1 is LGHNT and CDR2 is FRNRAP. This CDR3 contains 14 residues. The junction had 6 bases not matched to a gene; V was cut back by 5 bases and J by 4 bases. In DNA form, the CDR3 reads TGTGCTAGTGGTCTGTGGACAGGGAGCTATGGCTACACCTTC. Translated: CASGLWTGSYGYTF. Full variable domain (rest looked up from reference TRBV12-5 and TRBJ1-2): DARVTQTPRHKVTEMGQEVTMRCQPILGHNTVFWYRQTMMQGLELLAYFRNRAPLDDSGMPKDRFSAEMPDATLATLKIQPSEPRDSAVYFCASGLWTGSYGYTFGSGTRLTVV.

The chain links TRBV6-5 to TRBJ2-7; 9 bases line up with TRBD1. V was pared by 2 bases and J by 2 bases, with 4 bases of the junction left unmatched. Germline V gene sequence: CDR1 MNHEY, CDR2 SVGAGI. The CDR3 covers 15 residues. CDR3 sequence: CASSYDRGNTYEQYF. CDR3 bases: TGTGCCAGCAGTTACGACAGGGGGAACACCTACGAGCAGTACTTC.

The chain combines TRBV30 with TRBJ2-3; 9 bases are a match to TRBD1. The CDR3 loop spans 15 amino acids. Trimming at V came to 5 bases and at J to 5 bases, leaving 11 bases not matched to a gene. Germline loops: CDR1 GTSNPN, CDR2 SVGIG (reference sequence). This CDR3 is CAWEKGTGFQDTQYF. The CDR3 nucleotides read TGTGCCTGGGAAAAAGGGACAGGGTTTCAAGATACGCAGTATTTT.

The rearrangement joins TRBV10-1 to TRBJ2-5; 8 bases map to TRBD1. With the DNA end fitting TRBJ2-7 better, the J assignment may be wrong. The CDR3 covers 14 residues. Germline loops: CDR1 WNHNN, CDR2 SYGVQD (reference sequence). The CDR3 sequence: CASSVATGAHEQYF. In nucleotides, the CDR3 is TGCGCCAGCAGTGTCGCGACAGGGGCCCACGAGCAGTACTTC.

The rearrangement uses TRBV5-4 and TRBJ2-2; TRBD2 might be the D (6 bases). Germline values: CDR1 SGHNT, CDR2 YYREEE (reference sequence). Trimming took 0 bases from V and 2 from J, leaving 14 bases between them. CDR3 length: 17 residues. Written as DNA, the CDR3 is TGTGCCAGCAGCTTGGTCGGTAGCGGAGACAACACCGGGGAGCTGTTTTTT. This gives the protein CASSLVGSGDNTGELFF.

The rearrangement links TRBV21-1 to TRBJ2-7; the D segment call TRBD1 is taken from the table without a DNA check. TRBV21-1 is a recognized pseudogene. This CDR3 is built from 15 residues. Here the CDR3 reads CASSKRQGLSYEQYF. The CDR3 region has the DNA TGTGCCAGCAGCAAAAGACAGGGCCTCTCCTACGAGCAGTACTTC.